This T cell receptor beta chain appears in the sequencing data of a study of T cells in Graves' hyperthyroidism and ophthalmopathy. The CDR3 totals 13 residues. Germline V lookup: CDR1 GTSNPN, CDR2 SVGIG (reference sequence). V gave up 1 base and J gave up 2 bases, with 8 bases separating them. Study conclusions and caveats: In the analysis, a 13 V-J model separated ophthalmopathy from stable hyperthyroidism.

Active moderate-to-severe ophthalmopathy, Clinical Activity Score at least 3, NOSPECS at least 4, under 3 months' duration. Reasons for excluding patients were uncontrolled infection, other autoimmune disease, pregnancy or lactation. Together with thyroid ultrasound, orbital computed tomography, serum thyroxine and TRAb, clinical symptoms were used for diagnoses. Amplified regions were TCR beta CDR3 sequences from RNA transcripts. The primer set for the first-round RT-PCR of the TCR CDR3 was HTBI. TCRdb re-called the multiplex PCR reads with MiXCR, one entry per CDR3 protein. In the table there are over 350,000 distinct CDR3 sequences, roughly 14% of which are singletons. This clonotype was seen repeatedly, ten times or more. Its antigen is as yet unknown.

The clonotype comes from a young man with Graves' ophthalmopathy. This chain joins TRBV30 and TRBJ2-5; D is undetermined. Material for sequencing was blood. CDR3 DNA: TGTGCCTGGAGTGGCAGGCAGCAAGAGACCCAGTACTTC. Translation: CAWSGRQQETQYF.